This TCR beta chain was captured by sequencing in a study of blood T cell repertoires in COVID-19. The protocol was immunoSEQ multiplex PCR, while the TCRdb copy is restricted to in-frame clones and leaves out a portion. This sample has about 90,000 clones, with over 75% found just once. This CDR3 region has 15 residues. Trimming removed 4 bases from V and 3 bases from J; junction bases left unmatched: 6. Germline CDR1 reads MNHEY; CDR2 reads SMNVEV (reference sequence). The sample consisted of peripheral blood. The TCR sequence derives from a middle-aged man with acute or convalescent COVID-19. The chain joins TRBV27 to TRBJ2-7; the match to TRBD1 covers 10 bases. The CDR3 region is CASSSLGQGYYEQYF. For the CDR3, the DNA is TGTGCCAGCAGTTCCCTGGGACAGGGGTACTACGAGCAGTACTTC.